Each of the 18 T cell receptor beta chains below was sequenced from the same sample in a study of blood T cell repertoires in COVID-19 (dated by TCRdb to 2018 to 2020). Preparation of the library involved the immunoSEQ multiplex PCR assay. This is the immuneACCESS table as TCRdb keeps it, with only in-frame sequences that have V and J called. A part of the clones is gone; compared with another copy, unresolved V genes explain less than half, and the rest is unexplained. A total of roughly 330,000 clones appear in this sample, approximately 88% of them only once. Of the sample, under 8% is held by the ten largest clones. The material sequenced was peripheral blood. The source is a man aged 18-30 years who had recovered from COVID-19.

The chain is built from TRBV30 and TRBJ2-7; D might be TRBD1 (5 bases). Trimming took 1 base from V and 0 from J, leaving 7 bases between them. CDR1 and CDR2 from the germline V gene are GTSNPN and SVGIG (reference sequence). This CDR3 is built from 13 residues. CDR3 in DNA: TGTGCCTGGAGTGGGGGCGACTCCTACGAGCAGTACTTC. This encodes CAWSGGDSYEQYF.

The V and J genes are TRBV9 and TRBJ1-2, with TRBD1 identical over 9 bases. CDR3 length: 19 residues. Germline CDR1 reads SGDLS; CDR2 reads YYNGEE. V lost 3 bases, J lost 5 bases, and 20 bases stayed unmatched. The DNA for the CDR3 is TGTGCCAGCAGCGGAGGGAGCGCGGGACAGGGAACCTATCAATATGGCTACACCTTC. Its translation: CASSGGSAGQGTYQYGYTF.

V usage is TRBV18 and J usage is TRBJ2-5; D gene uncertain. This CDR3 comprises 12 residues. V lost 4 bases to trimming and J lost 2 bases, with 5 bases between them. Germline values: CDR1 KGHSH, CDR2 LQKENI. The CDR3 DNA is TGTGCCAGCTCACTCACACAAGAGACCCAGTACTTC. It is translated as CASSLTQETQYF.

The chain links TRBV29-1 to TRBJ2-1, with 7 positions matching TRBD1. Germline V CDR1 and CDR2: SQVTM, ANQGSEA. The CDR3 has 15 amino acids. The junction had 11 bases not matched to a gene; V was cut back by 5 bases and J by 4 bases. CDR3 sequence (DNA): TGCAGCGTTTCGTCTCCGACAGGGCAATACAATGAGCAGTTCTTC. Its translation is CSVSSPTGQYNEQFF.

In DNA form, the CDR3 reads TGCGCCAGCAGCCCAGGACCCGGGACAGGGGACGAGCAGTACTTC. Protein sequence: CASSPGPGTGDEQYF. The rearrangement joins TRBV4-1 to TRBJ2-7, with 10 bases identical to TRBD1. Germline loops: CDR1 MGHRA, CDR2 YSYEKL. The CDR3 sequence is 15 residues long. V trimming: 4 bases; J trimming: 5 bases; junction bases outside the gene matches: 8.

The J gene is TRBJ1-4, the V gene TRBV19; possibly TRBD1 for D (6 bases). Trimming took 3 bases from V and 8 from J, leaving 10 bases between them. The germline gives CDR1 LNHDA, CDR2 SQIVND (reference sequence). The CDR3 runs to 13 residues. In nucleotides, the CDR3 is TGTGCCAGTAGTATGTCAGGGGAAGAAAAACTGTTTTTT. This sequence encodes CASSMSGEEKLFF.

The chain employs TRBV24-1 and TRBJ1-6; TRBD1 matches 11 bases. Trimming took 3 bases from V and 10 from J; bases not matched to a gene: 7. Germline-derived CDR1 and CDR2 are KGHDR and SFDVKD. The CDR3 sequence is 16 residues long. CDR3 DNA sequence: TGTGCCACCAGTGATCCCGGGACAGGGGGTCGATCACCCCTCCACTTT. It codes for CATSDPGTGGRSPLHF.

The chain uses TRBV6-1 and TRBJ1-5, with 8 bases identical to TRBD1. Losses at the gene ends were 3 bases for V and 3 bases for J; bases not matched to a gene: 7. Germline CDR1 reads MNHNS; CDR2 reads SASEGT. This CDR3 has 16 residues. The CDR3: CASSEIGQGANQPQHF. The CDR3, as DNA: TGTGCCAGCAGTGAGATTGGACAGGGCGCCAATCAGCCCCAGCATTTT.

This sequence joins TRBV4-2 and TRBJ1-5, with 8 bases matching TRBD1. With 4 bases clipped from V and 7 bases from J, the junction kept 9 bases outside the gene matches. Germline V CDR1 and CDR2: LGHNA, YNFKEQ. CDR3 length: 15 residues. The CDR3 here is CASSRATGVDQPQHF. The CDR3 DNA follows: TGTGCCAGCAGCCGAGCGACAGGGGTGGACCAGCCCCAGCATTTT.

The chain links TRBV10-1 to TRBJ1-5; 7 bases agree with TRBD1. The trim removed 0 bases at V and 1 base at J, leaving 3 bases unmatched. Germline V gene sequence: CDR1 WNHNN, CDR2 SYGVQD (reference sequence). The CDR3 is 16 amino acids. The CDR3 DNA is TGCGCCAGCAGTGAGTCAGGGACAGCGAGCAATCAGCCCCAGCATTTT. This codes for CASSESGTASNQPQHF.

This chain joins TRBV12-3 or TRBV12-4 and TRBJ1-5; a possible D gene is TRBD1 (6 bases). Trimming stripped 8 bases from V and 6 bases from J, with 11 bases between. The CDR3 is 12 amino acids. CDR3 protein: CASRRGGQPQHF. The CDR3, as DNA: TGTGCCAGCCGGAGGGGGGGTCAGCCCCAGCATTTT.

V is TRBV9 and J is TRBJ2-3; 10 bases align to TRBD2. J lost 5 bases, V lost 1 base, and 7 bases had no gene match. The length of the CDR3 is 16 residues. Per germline, CDR1 SGDLS and CDR2 YYNGEE. CDR3 residues: CASSVNSGGRVDTQYF. The CDR3 DNA follows: TGTGCCAGCAGCGTAAATAGCGGGGGGCGAGTAGATACGCAGTATTTT.

This clone was observed once. The rearrangement links TRBV11-2 to TRBJ2-7, with TRBD2 identical over 7 bases. The CDR3 contains 14 residues. The V gene end was trimmed by 1 base and the J gene end by 0 bases; junction bases not matched to a gene: 0. Germline values: CDR1 SGHAT, CDR2 FQNNGV. CDR3 sequence (DNA): TGTGCCAGCAGCTTAGCGGGAGGCTCCTACGAGCAGTACTTC. It specifies CASSLAGGSYEQYF.

The chain is built from TRBV7-6 and TRBJ1-6; no clear D. The CDR3 is made up of 13 amino acids. V dropped 5 bases and J dropped 5 bases, with 7 bases sitting between them. Germline V CDR1 and CDR2: SGHVS, FNYEAQ. This CDR3 is CASSGHDNSPLHF. The CDR3 nucleotides read TGTGCCAGCAGCGGCCACGATAATTCACCCCTCCACTTT.

This chain links TRBV5-1 with TRBJ2-7; 9 nucleotides line up with TRBD2. From germline, CDR1 is SGHRS and CDR2 YFSETQ. Trimming removed 4 bases from V and 6 bases from J; junction bases left unmatched: 11. The CDR3 totals 15 residues. The CDR3 sequence is CASSPPRGGGFEQYF. CDR3 in DNA: TGCGCCAGCAGCCCACCGCGGGGGGGCGGTTTCGAGCAGTACTTC.

V usage is TRBV9 and J usage is TRBJ1-4; 7 nucleotides agree with TRBD1. The V gene end was trimmed by 3 bases and the J gene end by 0 bases; junction bases not matched to a gene: 11. The CDR3 runs to 18 residues. Per the germline V gene, CDR1 is SGDLS and CDR2 is YYNGEE. The CDR3: CASSAAAGGDPTNEKLFF. As DNA, the CDR3 is TGTGCCAGCAGCGCCGCGGCAGGGGGAGACCCAACTAATGAAAAACTGTTTTTT.

This chain connects TRBV29-1 to TRBJ2-3; D is perhaps TRBD1 (5 bases). Trimming removed 0 bases from V and 6 bases from J, with 16 bases in between. The CDR3 totals 15 residues. Per germline, CDR1 SQVTM and CDR2 ANQGSEA. In DNA form, the CDR3 reads TGCAGCGTTGAAGACAATAGCAGGGATGGGGATACGCAGTATTTT. It yields the protein CSVEDNSRDGDTQYF.

The chain joins TRBV23-1 to TRBJ1-2, with TRBD1 identical over 9 bases. TRBV23-1 is identified as an open reading frame with a role that is uncertain. This CDR3 is 16 amino acids long. V was pared by 1 base and J by 4 bases, with 7 bases of the junction left unmatched. In DNA, the CDR3 is TGCGCCAGCAGTCAATGGCCGGGACAGGGAACCTATGGCTACACCTTC. Translating it yields CASSQWPGQGTYGYTF.